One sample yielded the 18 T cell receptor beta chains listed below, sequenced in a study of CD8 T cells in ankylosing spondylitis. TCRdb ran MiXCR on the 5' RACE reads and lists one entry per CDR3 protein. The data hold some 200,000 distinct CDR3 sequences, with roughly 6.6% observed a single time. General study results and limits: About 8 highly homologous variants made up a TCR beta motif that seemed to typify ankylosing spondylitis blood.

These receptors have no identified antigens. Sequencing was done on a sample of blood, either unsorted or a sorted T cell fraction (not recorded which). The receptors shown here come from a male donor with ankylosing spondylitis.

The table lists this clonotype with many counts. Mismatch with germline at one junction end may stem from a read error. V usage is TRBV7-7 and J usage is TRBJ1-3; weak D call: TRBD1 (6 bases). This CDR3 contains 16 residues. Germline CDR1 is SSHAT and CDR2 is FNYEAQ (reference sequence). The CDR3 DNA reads TGTGCTAGCAGCCGACGGACAGCCACCTCTGGAAACACCATATATTTT. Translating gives CASSRRTATSGNTIYF.

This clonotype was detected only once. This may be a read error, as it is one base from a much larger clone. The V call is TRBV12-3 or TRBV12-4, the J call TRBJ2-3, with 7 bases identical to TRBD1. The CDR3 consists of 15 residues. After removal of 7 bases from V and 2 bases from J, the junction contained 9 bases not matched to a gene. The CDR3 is CASTHRDSLTDTQYF. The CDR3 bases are TGTGCCAGCACTCACCGGGACAGTCTCACAGATACGCAGTATTTT.

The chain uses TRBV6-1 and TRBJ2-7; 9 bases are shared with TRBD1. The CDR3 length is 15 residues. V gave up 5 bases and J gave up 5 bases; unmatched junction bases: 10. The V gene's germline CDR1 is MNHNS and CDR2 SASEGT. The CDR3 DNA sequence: TGTGCCAGCAGTCCCCACAGGGGGCGATCCCACGAGCAGTACTTC. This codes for CASSPHRGRSHEQYF.

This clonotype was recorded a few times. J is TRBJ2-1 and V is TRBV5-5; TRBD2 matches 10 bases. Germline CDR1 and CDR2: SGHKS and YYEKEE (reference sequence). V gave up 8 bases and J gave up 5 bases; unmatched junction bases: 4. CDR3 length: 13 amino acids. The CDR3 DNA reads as TGTGCCAGTACTAGCGGGATCGACAATGAGCAGTTCTTC. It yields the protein CASTSGIDNEQFF. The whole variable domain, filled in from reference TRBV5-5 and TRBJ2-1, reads DAGVTQSPTHLIKTRGQQVTLRCSPISGHKSVSWYQQVLGQGPQFIFQYYEKEERGRGNFPDRFSARQFPNYSSELNVNALLLGDSALYLCASTSGIDNEQFFGPGTRLTVL.

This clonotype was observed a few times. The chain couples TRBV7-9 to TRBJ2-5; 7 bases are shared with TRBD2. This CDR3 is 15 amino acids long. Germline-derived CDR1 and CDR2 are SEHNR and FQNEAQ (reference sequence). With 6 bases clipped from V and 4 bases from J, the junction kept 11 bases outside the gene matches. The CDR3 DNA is TGTGCCAGCAGACCGGGACTAAGAGGGTTAGAGACCCAGTACTTC. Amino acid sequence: CASRPGLRGLETQYF.

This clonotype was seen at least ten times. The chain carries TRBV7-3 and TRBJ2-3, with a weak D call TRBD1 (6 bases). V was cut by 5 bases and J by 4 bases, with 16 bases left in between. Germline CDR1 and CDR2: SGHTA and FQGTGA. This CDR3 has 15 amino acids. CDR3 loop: CASSLVGQGPDTQYF. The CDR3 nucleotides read TGTGCCAGCAGCCTCGTAGGGCAGGGGCCAGATACGCAGTATTTT.

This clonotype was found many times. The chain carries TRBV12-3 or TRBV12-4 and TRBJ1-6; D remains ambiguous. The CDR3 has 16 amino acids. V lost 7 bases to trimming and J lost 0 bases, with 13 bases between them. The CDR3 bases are TGTGCCAGCAAAATGCACTTGAGCTCCTATAATTCACCCCTCCACTTT. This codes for CASKMHLSSYNSPLHF.

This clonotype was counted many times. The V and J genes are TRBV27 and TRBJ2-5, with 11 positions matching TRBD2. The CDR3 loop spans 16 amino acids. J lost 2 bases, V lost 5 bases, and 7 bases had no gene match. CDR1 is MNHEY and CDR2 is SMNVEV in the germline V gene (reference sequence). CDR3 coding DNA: TGTGCCAGCAGTCTGTACGGGACTAGCGGACAAGAGACCCAGTACTTC. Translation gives CASSLYGTSGQETQYF.

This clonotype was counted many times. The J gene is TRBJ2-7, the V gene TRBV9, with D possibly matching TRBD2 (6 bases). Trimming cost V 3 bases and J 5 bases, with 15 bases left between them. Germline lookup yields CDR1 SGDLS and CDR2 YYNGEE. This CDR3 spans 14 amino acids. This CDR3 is CASSALGGRDEQYF. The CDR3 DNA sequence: TGTGCCAGCAGCGCTCTCGGGGGTCGGGACGAGCAGTACTTC.

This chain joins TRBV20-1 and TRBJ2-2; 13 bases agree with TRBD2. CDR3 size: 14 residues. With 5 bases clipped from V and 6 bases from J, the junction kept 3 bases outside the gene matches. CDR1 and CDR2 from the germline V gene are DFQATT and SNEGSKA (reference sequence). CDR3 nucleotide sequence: TGCAGTGCTTTGACTAGCGGGAGGCCCGGGGAGCTGTTTTTT. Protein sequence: CSALTSGRPGELFF.

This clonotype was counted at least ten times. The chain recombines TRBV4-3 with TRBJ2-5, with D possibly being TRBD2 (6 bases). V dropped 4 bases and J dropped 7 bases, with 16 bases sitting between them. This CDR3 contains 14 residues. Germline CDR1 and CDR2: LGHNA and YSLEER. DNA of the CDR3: TGCGCCAGCAGCCTAAGTGAAGGGCGGGGGACCCAGTACTTC. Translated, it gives CASSLSEGRGTQYF.

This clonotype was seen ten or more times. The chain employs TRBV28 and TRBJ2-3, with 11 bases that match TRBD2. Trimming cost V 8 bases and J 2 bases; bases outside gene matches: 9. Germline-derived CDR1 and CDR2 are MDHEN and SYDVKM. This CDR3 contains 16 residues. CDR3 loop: CASRLAGNFFTDTQYF. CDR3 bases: TGTGCCAGCCGACTAGCGGGAAACTTTTTCACAGATACGCAGTATTTT.

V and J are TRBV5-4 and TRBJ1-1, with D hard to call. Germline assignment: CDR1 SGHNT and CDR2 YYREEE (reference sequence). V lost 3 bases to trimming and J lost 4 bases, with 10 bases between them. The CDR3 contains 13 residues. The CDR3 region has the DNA TGTGCCAGCAGCTCTCAACGGGGCACTGAAGCTTTCTTT. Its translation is CASSSQRGTEAFF.

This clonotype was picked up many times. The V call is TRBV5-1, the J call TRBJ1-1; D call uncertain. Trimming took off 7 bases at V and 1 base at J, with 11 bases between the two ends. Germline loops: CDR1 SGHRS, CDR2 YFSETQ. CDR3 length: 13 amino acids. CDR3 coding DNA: TGCGCCAGCGGACTTACCCGGAACACTGAAGCTTTCTTT. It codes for CASGLTRNTEAFF.

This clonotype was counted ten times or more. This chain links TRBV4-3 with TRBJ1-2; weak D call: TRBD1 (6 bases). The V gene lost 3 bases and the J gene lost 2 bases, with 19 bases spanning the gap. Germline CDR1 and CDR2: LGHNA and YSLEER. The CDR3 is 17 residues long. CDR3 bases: TGCGCCAGCAGCCACGACCTTGAACAGGGCCCAAACTATGGCTACACCTTC. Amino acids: CASSHDLEQGPNYGYTF.

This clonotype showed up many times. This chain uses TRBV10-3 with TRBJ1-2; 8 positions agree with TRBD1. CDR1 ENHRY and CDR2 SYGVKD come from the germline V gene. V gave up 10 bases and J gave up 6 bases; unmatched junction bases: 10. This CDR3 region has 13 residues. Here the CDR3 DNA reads TGTGCCACATTACAGGGGGGCTCGGATGGCTACACCTTC. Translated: CATLQGGSDGYTF.

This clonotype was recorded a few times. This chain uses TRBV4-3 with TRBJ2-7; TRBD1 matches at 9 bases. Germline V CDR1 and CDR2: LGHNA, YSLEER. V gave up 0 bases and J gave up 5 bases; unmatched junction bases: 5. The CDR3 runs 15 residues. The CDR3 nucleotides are TGCGCCAGCAGCCAAGAGGAGACAGGGGGAGACGAGCAGTACTTC. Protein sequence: CASSQEETGGDEQYF.

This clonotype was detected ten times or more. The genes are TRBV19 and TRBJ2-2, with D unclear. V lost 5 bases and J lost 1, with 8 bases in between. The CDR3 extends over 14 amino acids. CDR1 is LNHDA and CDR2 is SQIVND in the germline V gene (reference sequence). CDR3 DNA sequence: TGTGCCAGTAGTCTCTACCTGAACACCGGGGAGCTGTTTTTT. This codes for CASSLYLNTGELFF.